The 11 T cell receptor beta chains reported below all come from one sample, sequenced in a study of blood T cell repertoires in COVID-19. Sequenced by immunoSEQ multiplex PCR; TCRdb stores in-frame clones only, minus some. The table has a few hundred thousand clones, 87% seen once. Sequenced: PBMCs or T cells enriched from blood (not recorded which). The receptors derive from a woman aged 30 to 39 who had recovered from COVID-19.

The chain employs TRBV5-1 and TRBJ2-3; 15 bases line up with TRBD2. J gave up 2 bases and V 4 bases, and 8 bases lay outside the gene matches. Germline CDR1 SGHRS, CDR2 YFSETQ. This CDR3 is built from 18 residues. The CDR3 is CASSPGLAGGVATDTQYF. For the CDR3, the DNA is TGCGCCAGCAGCCCCGGACTAGCGGGGGGGGTAGCCACAGATACGCAGTATTTT.

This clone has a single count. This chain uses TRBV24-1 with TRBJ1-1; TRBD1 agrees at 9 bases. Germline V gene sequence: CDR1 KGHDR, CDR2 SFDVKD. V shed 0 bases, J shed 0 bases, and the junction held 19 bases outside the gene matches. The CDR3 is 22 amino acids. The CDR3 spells CATSDLLGTGGTILFMNTEAFF. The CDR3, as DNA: TGTGCCACCAGTGATTTGCTTGGCACAGGGGGCACCATTCTGTTCATGAACACTGAAGCTTTCTTT.

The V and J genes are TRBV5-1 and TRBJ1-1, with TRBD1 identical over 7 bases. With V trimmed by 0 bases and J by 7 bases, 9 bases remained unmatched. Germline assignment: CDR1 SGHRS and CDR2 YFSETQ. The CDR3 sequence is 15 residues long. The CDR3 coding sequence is TGCGCCAGCAGCTTGGGACCGAGACAGGGAAGTGAAGCTTTCTTT. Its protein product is CASSLGPRQGSEAFF.

In DNA form, the CDR3 reads TGCAGTGCGAAACGGACAGCCGGCTACACCTTC. This translates into CSAKRTAGYTF. This chain joins TRBV20-1 and TRBJ1-2; a possible D gene is TRBD1 (6 bases). The CDR3 is made up of 11 amino acids. Germline V CDR1 and CDR2: DFQATT, SNEGSKA (reference sequence). V lost 6 bases, J lost 8 bases, and 13 bases lay in between.

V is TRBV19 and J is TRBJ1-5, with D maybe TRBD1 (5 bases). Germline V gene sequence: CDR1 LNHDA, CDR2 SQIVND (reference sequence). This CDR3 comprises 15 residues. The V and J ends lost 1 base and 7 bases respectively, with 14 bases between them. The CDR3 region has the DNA TGTGCCAGTAGTATAGGGGTGGCAGGGAAACAGCCCCAGCATTTT. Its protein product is CASSIGVAGKQPQHF.

The CDR3 region is CASSSGTGVYGYTF. CDR3 DNA sequence: TGTGCCAGCAGTTCCGGGACAGGGGTCTATGGCTACACCTTC. The J gene is TRBJ1-2, the V gene TRBV3-1 (or the pseudogene TRBV3-2); TRBD1 matches 10 bases. Unmatched junction bases numbered 5, after V lost 6 bases and J lost 4 bases. The CDR3 contains 14 residues. CDR1 LGHDT and CDR2 YNNKEL come from the germline V gene (reference sequence).

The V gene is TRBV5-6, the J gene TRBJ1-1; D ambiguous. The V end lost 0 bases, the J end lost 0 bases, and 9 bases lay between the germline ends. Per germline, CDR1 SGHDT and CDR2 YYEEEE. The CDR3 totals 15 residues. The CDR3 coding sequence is TGTGCCAGCAGCTTGGCCGGCAGGCTGAACACTGAAGCTTTCTTT. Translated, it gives CASSLAGRLNTEAFF.

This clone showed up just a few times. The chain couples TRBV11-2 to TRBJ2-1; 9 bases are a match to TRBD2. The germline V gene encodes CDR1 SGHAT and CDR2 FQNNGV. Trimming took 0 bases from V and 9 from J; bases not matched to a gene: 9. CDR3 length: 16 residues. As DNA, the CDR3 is TGTGCCAGCAGCTTAGAATTGCGGGGGGGCCGAGCTGAGCAGTTCTTC. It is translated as CASSLELRGGRAEQFF. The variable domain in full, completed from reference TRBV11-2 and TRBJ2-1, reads EAGVAQSPRYKIIEKRQSVAFWCNPISGHATLYWYQQILGQGPKLLIQFQNNGVVDDSQLPKDRFSAERLKGVDSTLKIQPAKLEDSAVYLCASSLELRGGRAEQFFGPGTRLTVL.

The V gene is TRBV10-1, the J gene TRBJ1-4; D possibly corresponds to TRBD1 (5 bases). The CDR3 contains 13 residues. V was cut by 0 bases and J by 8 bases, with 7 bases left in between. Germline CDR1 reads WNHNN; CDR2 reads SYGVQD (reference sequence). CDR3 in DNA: TGCGCCAGCAGTGAGTCGGGGGGGGAAAAACTGTTTTTT. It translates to CASSESGGEKLFF.

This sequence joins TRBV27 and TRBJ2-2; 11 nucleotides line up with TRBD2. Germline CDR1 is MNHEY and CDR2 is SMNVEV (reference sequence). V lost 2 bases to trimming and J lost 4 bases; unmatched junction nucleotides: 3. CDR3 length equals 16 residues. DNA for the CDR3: TGTGCCAGCAGTTTAGCGACTAGCGGGATCACCGGGGAGCTGTTTTTT. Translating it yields CASSLATSGITGELFF.

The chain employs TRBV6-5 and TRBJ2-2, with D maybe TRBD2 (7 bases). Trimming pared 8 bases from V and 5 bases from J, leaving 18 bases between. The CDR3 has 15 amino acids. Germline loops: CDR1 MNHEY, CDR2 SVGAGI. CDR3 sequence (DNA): TGTGCCAGCCGGTCTGGGGGGGCACAGACCGGGGAGCTGTTTTTT. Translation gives CASRSGGAQTGELFF.